A few counts support the clone carrying this T cell receptor beta chain. V trimming: 3 bases; J trimming: 0 bases; junction bases outside the gene matches: 5. This CDR3 comprises 15 residues. Germline-derived CDR1 and CDR2 are LGHNA and YSLEER. The sample originates from a study of blood T cell repertoires in COVID-19. Participant reports of clinical history set cohort assignment. Sequencing used immunoSEQ multiplex PCR; TCRdb keeps in-frame clones, though not all of them. The repertoire has around 240,000 clones, 86% of them found once; the top ten carry around 2.1%. V is TRBV4-3 and J is TRBJ2-7; 7 nucleotides agree with TRBD2. The sequence was collected from a woman in her forties or fifties who had recovered from COVID-19. Sequenced input: PBMCs or T cells enriched from blood (not recorded which). The CDR3 region has the DNA TGCGCCAGCAGCCAGGACCGGGACTACTCCTACGAGCAGTACTTC. It yields the protein CASSQDRDYSYEQYF.